This TCR beta chain is drawn from a study of shared T cell receptors in the human thymus. TCRdb's table, derived via immunoSEQ multiplex PCR, lists solely in-frame clones and lacks some. The sample has hundreds of thousands of clones; roughly 90% are singletons. The CDR3 totals 14 residues. Trimming pared 6 bases from V and 6 bases from J, leaving 18 bases between. The germline V gene has CDR1 MNHEY and CDR2 SMNVEV (reference sequence). In addition, the sample was reused for a study of human thymus T cells. From that paper: During corrective heart surgery, resections were taken, and the thymus tissue came from them.

The sequence came from a boy under two years old with a congenital heart defect. What was sequenced was thymocytes. This chain connects TRBV27 to TRBJ2-7; D unresolved. The CDR3 sequence is CASRMTRQVGEQYF. As DNA, the CDR3 is TGTGCCAGCAGGATGACCCGGCAGGTTGGCGAGCAGTACTTC.